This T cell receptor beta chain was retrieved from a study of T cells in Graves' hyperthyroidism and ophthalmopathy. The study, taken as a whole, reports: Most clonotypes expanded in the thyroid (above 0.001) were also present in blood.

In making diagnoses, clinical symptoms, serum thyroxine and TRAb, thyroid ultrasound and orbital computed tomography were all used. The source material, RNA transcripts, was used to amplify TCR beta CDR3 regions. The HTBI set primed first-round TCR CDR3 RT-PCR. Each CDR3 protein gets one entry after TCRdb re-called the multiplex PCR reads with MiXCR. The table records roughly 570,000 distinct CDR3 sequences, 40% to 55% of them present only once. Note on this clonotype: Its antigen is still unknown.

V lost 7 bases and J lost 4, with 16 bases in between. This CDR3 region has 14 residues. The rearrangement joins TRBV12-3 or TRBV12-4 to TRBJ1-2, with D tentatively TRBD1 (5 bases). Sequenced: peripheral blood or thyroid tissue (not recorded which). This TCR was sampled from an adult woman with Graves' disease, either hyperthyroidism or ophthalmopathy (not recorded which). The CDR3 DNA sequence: TGTGCCAGCAACCTCGGGGACGACCCCTATGGCTACACCTTC. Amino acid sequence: CASNLGDDPYGYTF.